The clone carrying this T cell receptor (beta chain) was recorded a few times. Antigen unknown. This sample is drawn from a study of CD8+CD57+ T cells in acquired aplastic anemia. Study in general: Sorted CD4+ and CD8+ cell DNA averaged roughly 3 ug. Healthy donor sequencing depth: some 10 million CD4+, fewer than 13 million CD8+ reads.

V lost 4 bases, J lost 4 bases, and 7 bases lay in between. CDR1 is SNHLY and CDR2 is FYNNEI in the germline V gene. The CDR3 length is 12 residues. Genomic DNA templated the TCR beta VDJ and CDR3 profiling. TCRdb re-called the reads with MiXCR, one entry per CDR3 protein. The sample lists 180,000 or so distinct CDR3 sequences; less than 55% were seen once. Study findings and constraints: Statistical testing detected no significant gap in CD8+ Simpson's diversity between patients and controls. Sharing between patients and controls was observed for around 30 CD8+ CDR3 sequences.

Material: sorted CD4+, CD8+, or CD8+CD57+ T cells (not recorded which) from PBMCs. The V and J genes are TRBV2 and TRBJ1-2; no definite D call. The TCR originated in a human donor in good health. The CDR3 reads CASSGNTYGYTF. The CDR3 DNA follows: TGTGCCAGCAGTGGCAATACCTATGGCTACACCTTC.